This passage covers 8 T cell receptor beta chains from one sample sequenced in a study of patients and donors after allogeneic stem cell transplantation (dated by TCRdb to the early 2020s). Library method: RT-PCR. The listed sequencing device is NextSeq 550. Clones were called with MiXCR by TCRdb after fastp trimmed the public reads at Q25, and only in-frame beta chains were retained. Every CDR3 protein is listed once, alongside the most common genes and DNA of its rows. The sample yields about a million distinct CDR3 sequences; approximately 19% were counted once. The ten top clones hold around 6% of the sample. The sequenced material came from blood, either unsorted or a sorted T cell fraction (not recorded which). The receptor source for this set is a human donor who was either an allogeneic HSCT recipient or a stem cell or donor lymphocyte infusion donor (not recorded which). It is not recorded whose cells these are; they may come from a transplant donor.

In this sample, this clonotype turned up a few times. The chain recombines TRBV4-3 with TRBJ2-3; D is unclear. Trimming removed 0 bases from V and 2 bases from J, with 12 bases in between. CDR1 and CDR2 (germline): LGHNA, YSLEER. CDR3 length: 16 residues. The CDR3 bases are TGCGCCAGCAGCCAAGATTTGATGGGCTACACAGATACGCAGTATTTT. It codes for CASSQDLMGYTDTQYF.

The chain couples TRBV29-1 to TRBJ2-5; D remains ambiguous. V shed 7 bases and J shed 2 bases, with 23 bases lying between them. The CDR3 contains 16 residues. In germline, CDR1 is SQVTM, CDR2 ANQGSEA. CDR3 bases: TGCAGCGCCCTTCCCCCTGGCGGATCCTTACAAGAGACCCAGTACTTC. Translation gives CSALPPGGSLQETQYF.

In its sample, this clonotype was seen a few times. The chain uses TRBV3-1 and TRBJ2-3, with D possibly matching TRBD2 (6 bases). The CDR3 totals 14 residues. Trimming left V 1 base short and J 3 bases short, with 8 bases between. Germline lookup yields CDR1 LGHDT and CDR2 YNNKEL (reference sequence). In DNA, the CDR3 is TGTGCCAGCAGCCAAGCGGGGGTAACAGATACGCAGTATTTT. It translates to CASSQAGVTDTQYF.

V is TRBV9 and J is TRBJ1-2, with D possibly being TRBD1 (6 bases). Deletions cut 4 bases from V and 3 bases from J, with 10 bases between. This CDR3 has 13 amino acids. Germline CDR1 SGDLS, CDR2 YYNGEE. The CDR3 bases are TGTGCCAGCAGCCTGGACAGATACTATGGCTACACCTTC. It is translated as CASSLDRYYGYTF.

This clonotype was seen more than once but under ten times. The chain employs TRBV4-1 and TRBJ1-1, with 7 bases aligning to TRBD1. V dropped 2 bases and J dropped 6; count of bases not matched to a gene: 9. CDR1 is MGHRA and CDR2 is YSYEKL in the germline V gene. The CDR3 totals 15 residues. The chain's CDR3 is CASSQHLDREPEAFF. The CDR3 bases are TGCGCCAGCAGCCAACACCTTGACAGGGAACCTGAAGCTTTCTTT.

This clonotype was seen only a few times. The CDR3 loop is CASSQGQGKNIQYF. The CDR3 coding sequence is TGCGCCAGCAGCCAAGGACAGGGGAAAAACATTCAGTACTTC. The chain has TRBV4-3 and TRBJ2-4; 8 bases fit TRBD1. Germline V lookup: CDR1 LGHNA, CDR2 YSLEER. The CDR3 has 14 amino acids. Unmatched junction bases numbered 0, after V lost 1 base and J lost 4 bases.

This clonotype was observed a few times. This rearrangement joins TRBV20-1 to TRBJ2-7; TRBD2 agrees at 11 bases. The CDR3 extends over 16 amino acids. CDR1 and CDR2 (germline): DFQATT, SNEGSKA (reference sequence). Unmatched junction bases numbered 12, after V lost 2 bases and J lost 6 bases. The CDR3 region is CSARPRGTSGSVEQYF. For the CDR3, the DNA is TGCAGTGCTAGACCTAGAGGTACTAGCGGGAGTGTCGAGCAGTACTTC.

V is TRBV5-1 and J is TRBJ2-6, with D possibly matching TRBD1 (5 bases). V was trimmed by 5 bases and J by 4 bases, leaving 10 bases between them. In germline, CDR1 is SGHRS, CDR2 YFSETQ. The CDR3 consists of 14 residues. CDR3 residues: CASRATGGANVLTF. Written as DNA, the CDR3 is TGCGCCAGCAGGGCCACAGGCGGGGCCAACGTCCTGACTTTC.